A single T cell receptor beta chain is shown here with its context. Its cognate antigen is unknown. Researchers took RNA transcripts and amplified the TCR beta CDR3 regions from them. With the HTBI primer set, the TCR CDR3 went through a first round of RT-PCR. A single record per CDR3 protein comes from TCRdb applying MiXCR to the multiplex PCR reads. The table shows just over 550,000 distinct CDR3 sequences, with approximately 44% occurring only once. This sample was taken from a study of T cells in Graves' hyperthyroidism and ophthalmopathy. Study-level findings and limits: Median prediction lead before ophthalmopathy onset was 6 to 8 months with the model.

Criteria for exclusion of patients were uncontrolled infection, other autoimmune disease, pregnancy or lactation. The CDR3 spans 13 residues. Looked up from germline, CDR1 is ENHRY and CDR2 is SYGVKD. V lost 8 bases to trimming and J lost 2 bases, with 12 bases between them. This sequence originates from a young woman with Graves' hyperthyroidism. This sequence joins TRBV10-3 and TRBJ2-5; D unclear. Sample: peripheral blood or thyroid tissue (not recorded which). The CDR3 loop reads CAIQSPRQETQYF. The CDR3 DNA reads TGTGCCATCCAAAGCCCACGACAAGAGACCCAGTACTTC.